The subject of this entry is one TCR beta chain. The antigen is unknown. This sample is drawn from a study of response to subunit inactivated influenza vaccine. Study-wide findings and caveats: The authors proposed limited new T cell recruitment per seasonal influenza vaccination.

Trimming cost V 5 bases and J 12 bases; bases outside gene matches: 10. CDR3 size: 13 residues. Germline values: CDR1 SGHVS, CDR2 FQNEAQ. TCRdb independently ran MiXCR on the RT-PCR reads; one entry per CDR3 protein. Here the sample spans over 400,000 distinct CDR3 sequences, approximately 10% being singletons. V and J are TRBV7-8 and TRBJ2-4; 7 nucleotides match TRBD1. Source: PBMCs from blood, taken 45 days after vaccination. This clonotype was sampled from a man between 50 and 59 years old who received an inactivated influenza vaccine. The CDR3 region has the DNA TGTGCCAGCAGCGAAGGGGGCTTGGGCAGTCAGTACTTC. This translates into CASSEGGLGSQYF.